This entry describes one T cell receptor (beta chain). No antigen is known for it. The sample belongs to a study of shared clonotypes between healthy human individuals. Study results and caveats: The study found about 5% of naive CD4 clonotypes shared across a handful of donors.

The CDR3 has 12 amino acids. The ends were cut back, 3 bases at V and 9 bases at J, with 9 bases in the middle. Germline V gene data show CDR1 as LGHNA and CDR2 as YNFKEQ. In the authors' workflow: From ImmunoSEQ came sequences covering only the junction and carrying no quality scores, so filtering differed. Only in-frame clones appear in the TCRdb table, and some are missing; sequencing was by immunoSEQ multiplex PCR. V and J calls and clone size are those listed in that table; D and trimming were worked out from the DNA. The sample lists millions of clones; 90% to 95% were seen once. The J gene is TRBJ2-1, the V gene TRBV4-2; D remains ambiguous. The sequenced sample was naive CD4+ T cells from PBMCs. As to subset: CD45RA+ positively selected. The receptor comes from a young man in good health. Some clones in this sample may be carry-over from other donors' samples. In DNA form, the CDR3 reads TGTGCCAGCAGCCAGGCGTGGAGTGAGCAGTTCTTC. This translates into CASSQAWSEQFF.